This T cell receptor beta chain is from a study of naive and memory T cell subsets. General study findings and limits: In naive cells, over 85% of TCR sequences were seen only once.

The beta constant-region primer was an equimolar mix of two oligonucleotides covering TRBC1 and TRBC2. TCRdb passed the UMI-ligation and nested PCR reads through MiXCR, listing each CDR3 protein once. The sample shows about 85,000 distinct CDR3 sequences, around 13% of them seen only once. Details on this clonotype: No antigen is known for it.

Sequential positive selection took CD4 T cells first, then CD8 T cells. The V gene's germline CDR1 is DFQATT and CDR2 SNEGSKA (reference sequence). This CDR3 is built from 15 residues. The junction had 10 bases not matched to a gene; V was cut back by 7 bases and J by 4 bases. This chain uses TRBV20-1 with TRBJ2-1, with 10 bases aligning to TRBD2. The sequence derives from a human donor in good health. The specimen sequenced was central memory CD4+ T cells from blood. For the CDR3, the DNA is TGCAGTGTCATTGCCGGGACTAGCGAGTACAATGAGCAGTTCTTC. Translating it yields CSVIAGTSEYNEQFF.